The entry below gives a single T cell receptor beta chain sequence along with its context. Its cognate antigen is unknown. These data come from a study of tumor-infiltrating lymphocytes in localized non-small cell lung cancer. Study overall: The cohort mixed smokers and never-smokers, several histologies, and some post-neoadjuvant-chemotherapy samples. Findings of the study overall: Different pieces of the same tissue were used for each assay. Only some patients had TCR sequencing, depending on available tissue.

Germline V gene sequence: CDR1 SGHRS, CDR2 YFSETQ. The ends were cut back, 2 bases at V and 3 bases at J, with 11 bases in the middle. The CDR3 extends over 14 amino acids. The method was immunoSEQ multiplex PCR; TCRdb's version includes in-frame clones alone and lacks a portion of them. The data contain more than 10,000 clones, 80% to 90% of them seen just once; the ten biggest clones take up about 3.5%. Sequencing was performed on uninvolved lung tissue not adjacent to the tumor. This TCR was sampled from a human donor with non-small cell lung cancer. The chain combines TRBV5-1 with TRBJ1-1; possible D gene TRBD1, 6 bases. DNA for the CDR3: TGCGCCAGCAGCTTAGGGGGGGCGGACACTGAAGCTTTCTTT. Residues: CASSLGGADTEAFF.